This TCR beta chain was recovered during a study of T cells after yellow fever vaccination. The CDR3 has 18 residues. Study findings and constraints: Repertoires sorted by FACS could include abundant clonotypes that are contaminants from the bulk population.

A few counts support this clonotype. Antigen unknown. TCRdb called the 5' RACE reads again in MiXCR, with one record for every CDR3 protein. The top ten clones hold more than 2.5% of a sample with some 160,000 distinct CDR3 sequences, under 7.5% of them seen once. The rearrangement joins TRBV21-1 to TRBJ2-3; the table gives TRBD1 as D, unverified against the DNA. TRBV21-1 is a known pseudogene. The origin of this receptor is a man between 18 and 35 years old who received the YFV17D yellow fever vaccine. Specimen: CD4+ T cells sorted from PBMCs, collected less than 6 days after the first yellow fever vaccination. The CDR3 reads CASGTNILQGARKDTQYF. DNA of the CDR3: TGTGCCAGCGGAACGAACATCTTACAGGGGGCTAGGAAAGATACGCAGTATTTT.